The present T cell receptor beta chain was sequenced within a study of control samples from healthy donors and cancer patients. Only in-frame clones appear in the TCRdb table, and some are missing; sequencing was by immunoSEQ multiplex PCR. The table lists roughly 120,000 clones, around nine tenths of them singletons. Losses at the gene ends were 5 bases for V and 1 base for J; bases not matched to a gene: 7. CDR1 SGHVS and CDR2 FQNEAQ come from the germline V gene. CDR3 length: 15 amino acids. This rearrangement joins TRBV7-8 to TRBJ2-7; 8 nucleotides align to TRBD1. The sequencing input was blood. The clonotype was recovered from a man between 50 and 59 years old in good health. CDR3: CASSTYRGASYEQYF. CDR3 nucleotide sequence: TGTGCCAGCAGCACGTACAGGGGGGCATCCTACGAGCAGTACTTC.